The T cell receptor beta chain described here comes from a study of a mutant IDH1 vaccine in newly diagnosed glioma. Study overall: Treated patients showed a male proportion of roughly 62%, a female proportion of about 40%, and a mean age of 40.4 years. Pretreatment consisted of radiotherapy, temozolomide, or both, with most receiving both.

Assay: immunoSEQ multiplex PCR; the TCRdb copy retains only in-frame clones and omits some. Of approximately 41,000 clones in the sample, 85% to 90% were seen once. Germline loops: CDR1 MRHNA, CDR2 SNTAGT. V lost 0 bases, J lost 10 bases, and 15 bases lay in between. The CDR3 has 14 residues. Stated time point: week 35, safety follow-up. It was 300 ug of mutant IDH1 20-mer peptide that made up each vaccine dose, given with topical imiquimod. In the case of this clone: Its antigen is not identified.

The origin of this receptor is a man aged 35 to 55 with glioma. The V call is TRBV6-4, the J call TRBJ1-1; no definite D call. The input for sequencing was PBMCs, taken from a glioma patient whose treatment included an IDH1 peptide vaccine. The CDR3, as DNA: TGTGCCAGCAGTGACTCGCTAGGACGGGGTAGAGCTTTCTTT. Protein: CASSDSLGRGRAFF.